The clone carrying this TCR beta chain was seen at least ten times. CDR3 length: 15 amino acids. This sample is part of a study of T-cell reconstitution after alpha-beta-depleted transplantation in children. Molecular barcoding with unique molecular identifiers was used for the TCRbeta library. Each CDR3 protein gets one entry after TCRdb re-called the PCR reads with MiXCR. The sample consists of about 610,000 distinct CDR3 sequences, approximately 10% of them appearing once. The rearrangement joins TRBV21-1 to TRBJ2-7; the table assigns TRBD2, which was not confirmed against the DNA. TRBV21-1 represents a pseudogene. The sample was PBMCs from the stem cell graft donor, taken from the stem cell graft. This sequence was found in a human donor who donated a stem cell graft to a child with acute myeloid leukemia. The CDR3 here is CASSLRLAGPYEQYF. The DNA for the CDR3 is TGTGCCAGCAGCTTACGACTAGCGGGTCCCTACGAGCAGTACTTC.